The 8 T cell receptor beta chains given below trace back to one sample, sequenced in a study of regulatory T cells in long-lasting Graves disease. The time point denotes: persistent/refractory GD, antithyroid drugs over 5 years with positive TRAb. PBMC-extracted RNA yielded the TCR library. Investigators prepared the TCR beta libraries by applying iRepertoire HTBI primers and Arm-PCR of CDR3 regions. TCRdb reanalysed the multiplex PCR reads using MiXCR and keeps one entry per CDR3 protein. The table shows some 450,000 distinct CDR3 sequences, with around 20% occurring only once. Sequenced material: peripheral blood mononuclear cells (PBMCs), taken when the disease was refractory, from a patient treated with antithyroid drugs. These receptors all come from a female donor with Graves disease.

This clonotype was picked up a small number of times. The V call is TRBV5-1, the J call TRBJ1-3; D call uncertain. This CDR3 is 14 amino acids long. Trimming pared 0 bases from V and 3 bases from J, leaving 7 bases between. The V gene's germline CDR1 is SGHRS and CDR2 YFSETQ. Written as DNA, the CDR3 is TGCGCCAGCAGCTTGGGTACGGATGGAAACACCATATATTTT. This sequence encodes CASSLGTDGNTIYF.

This clonotype was recorded many times. The genes are TRBV20-1 and TRBJ1-2; 10 nucleotides agree with TRBD1. This CDR3 comprises 14 residues. The germline CDR1 and CDR2 sequences are DFQATT and SNEGSKA (reference sequence). With 2 bases clipped from V and 3 bases from J, the junction kept 3 bases outside the gene matches. CDR3 DNA: TGCAGTGCTAGACGGGACAGGGGAGACTATGGCTACACCTTC. Its translation is CSARRDRGDYGYTF.

V is TRBV20-1 and J is TRBJ2-5; TRBD2 agrees at 7 bases. Germline lookup yields CDR1 DFQATT and CDR2 SNEGSKA (reference sequence). The CDR3 runs to 13 residues. Trimming took 4 bases from V and 5 from J; bases not matched to a gene: 7. CDR3 amino acids: CSATSSGVETQYF. The CDR3 DNA reads as TGCAGTGCTACCTCTAGCGGTGTGGAGACCCAGTACTTC.

CDR3 DNA sequence: TGTGCCAGCAGCTCAACTAGCGGGAGAACGATCGGGGAGCTGTTTTTT. Encoded protein: CASSSTSGRTIGELFF. The chain uses TRBV5-6 and TRBJ2-2, with 11 bases fitting TRBD2. Trimming at V came to 3 bases and at J to 7 bases, leaving 8 bases not matched to a gene. This CDR3 has 16 amino acids. CDR1 and CDR2 from the germline V gene are SGHDT and YYEEEE.

The V call is TRBV4-3, the J call TRBJ2-7; D ambiguous. The germline V gene has CDR1 LGHNA and CDR2 YSLEER. Trimming left V 4 bases short and J 2 bases short, with 12 bases between. This CDR3 spans 14 amino acids. The CDR3 loop is CASSRVVSTYEQYF. In DNA form, the CDR3 reads TGCGCCAGCAGCCGAGTGGTTTCAACCTACGAGCAGTACTTC.

Comments on this clonotype: Germline and junction disagree at one end, which may indicate a read error. The rearrangement links TRBV7-3 to TRBJ2-1, with D uncertain. This CDR3 spans 15 amino acids. CDR1 and CDR2 (germline): SGHTA, FQGTGA. CDR3: CASNLNLGMGNEQFF. CDR3 sequence (DNA): TGTGCCAGCAACTTAAACCTGGGGATGGGCAATGAGCAGTTCTTC.

This clonotype was detected many times. The genes are TRBV28 and TRBJ1-5; tentatively, D is TRBD1 (5 bases). The germline CDR1 and CDR2 sequences are MDHEN and SYDVKM. There are 17 residues in the CDR3. V lost 2 bases, J lost 2 bases, and 16 bases lay in between. DNA for the CDR3: TGTGCCAGCAGTTTAGGTCAGGGAAGGCATGGCAATCAGCCCCAGCATTTT. Protein product: CASSLGQGRHGNQPQHF.

The chain combines TRBV25-1 with TRBJ2-5; D may be TRBD1 (6 bases). The ends were cut back, 6 bases at V and 4 bases at J, with 27 bases in the middle. Germline values: CDR1 MGHDK, CDR2 SYGVNS. The CDR3 has 18 residues. The CDR3 DNA sequence: TGTGCCAGCAGCTCCCCAAATTGGCGACAGGATCAGGGAGAGACCCAGTACTTC. As protein: CASSSPNWRQDQGETQYF.